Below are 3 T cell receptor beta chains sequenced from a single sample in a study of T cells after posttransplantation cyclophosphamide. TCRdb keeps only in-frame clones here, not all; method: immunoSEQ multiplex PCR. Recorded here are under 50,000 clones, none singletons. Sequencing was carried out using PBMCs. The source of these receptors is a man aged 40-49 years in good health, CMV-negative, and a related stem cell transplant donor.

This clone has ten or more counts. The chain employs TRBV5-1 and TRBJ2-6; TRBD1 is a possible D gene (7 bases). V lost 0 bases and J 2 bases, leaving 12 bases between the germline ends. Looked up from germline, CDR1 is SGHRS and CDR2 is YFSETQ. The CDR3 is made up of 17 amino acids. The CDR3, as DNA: TGCGCCAGCAGCTTGGGACAGGGACTTACTGGGGCCAACGTCCTGACTTTC. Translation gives CASSLGQGLTGANVLTF.

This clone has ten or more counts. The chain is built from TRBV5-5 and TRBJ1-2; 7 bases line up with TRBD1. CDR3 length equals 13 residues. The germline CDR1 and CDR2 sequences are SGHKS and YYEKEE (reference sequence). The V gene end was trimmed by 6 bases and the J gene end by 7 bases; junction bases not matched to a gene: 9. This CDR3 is CASIHPDRLGYTF. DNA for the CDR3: TGTGCCAGCATCCACCCGGACAGGCTTGGCTACACCTTC.

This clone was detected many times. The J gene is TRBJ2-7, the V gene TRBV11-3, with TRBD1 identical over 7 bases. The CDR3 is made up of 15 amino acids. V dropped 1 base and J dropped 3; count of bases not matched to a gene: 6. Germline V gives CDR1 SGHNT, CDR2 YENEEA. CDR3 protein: CASSLGGTEYYEQYF. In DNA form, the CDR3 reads TGTGCCAGCAGCTTAGGAGGGACAGAGTACTACGAGCAGTACTTC.